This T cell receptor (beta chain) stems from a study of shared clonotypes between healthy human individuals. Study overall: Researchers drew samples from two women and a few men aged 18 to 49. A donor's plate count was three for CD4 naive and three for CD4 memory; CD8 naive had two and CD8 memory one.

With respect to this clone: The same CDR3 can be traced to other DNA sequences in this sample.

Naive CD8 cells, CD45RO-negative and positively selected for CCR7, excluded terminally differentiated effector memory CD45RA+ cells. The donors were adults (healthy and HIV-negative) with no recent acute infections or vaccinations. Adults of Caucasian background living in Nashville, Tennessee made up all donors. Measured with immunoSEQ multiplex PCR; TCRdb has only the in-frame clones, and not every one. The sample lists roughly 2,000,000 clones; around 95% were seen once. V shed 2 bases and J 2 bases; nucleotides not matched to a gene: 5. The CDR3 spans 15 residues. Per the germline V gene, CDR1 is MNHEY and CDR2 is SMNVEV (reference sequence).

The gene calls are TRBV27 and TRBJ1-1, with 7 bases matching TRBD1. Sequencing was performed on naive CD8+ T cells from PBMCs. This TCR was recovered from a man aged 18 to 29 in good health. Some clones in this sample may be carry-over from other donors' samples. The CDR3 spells CASSLGGTVNTEAFF. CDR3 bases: TGTGCCAGCAGTTTAGGGGGGACAGTTAACACTGAAGCTTTCTTT.